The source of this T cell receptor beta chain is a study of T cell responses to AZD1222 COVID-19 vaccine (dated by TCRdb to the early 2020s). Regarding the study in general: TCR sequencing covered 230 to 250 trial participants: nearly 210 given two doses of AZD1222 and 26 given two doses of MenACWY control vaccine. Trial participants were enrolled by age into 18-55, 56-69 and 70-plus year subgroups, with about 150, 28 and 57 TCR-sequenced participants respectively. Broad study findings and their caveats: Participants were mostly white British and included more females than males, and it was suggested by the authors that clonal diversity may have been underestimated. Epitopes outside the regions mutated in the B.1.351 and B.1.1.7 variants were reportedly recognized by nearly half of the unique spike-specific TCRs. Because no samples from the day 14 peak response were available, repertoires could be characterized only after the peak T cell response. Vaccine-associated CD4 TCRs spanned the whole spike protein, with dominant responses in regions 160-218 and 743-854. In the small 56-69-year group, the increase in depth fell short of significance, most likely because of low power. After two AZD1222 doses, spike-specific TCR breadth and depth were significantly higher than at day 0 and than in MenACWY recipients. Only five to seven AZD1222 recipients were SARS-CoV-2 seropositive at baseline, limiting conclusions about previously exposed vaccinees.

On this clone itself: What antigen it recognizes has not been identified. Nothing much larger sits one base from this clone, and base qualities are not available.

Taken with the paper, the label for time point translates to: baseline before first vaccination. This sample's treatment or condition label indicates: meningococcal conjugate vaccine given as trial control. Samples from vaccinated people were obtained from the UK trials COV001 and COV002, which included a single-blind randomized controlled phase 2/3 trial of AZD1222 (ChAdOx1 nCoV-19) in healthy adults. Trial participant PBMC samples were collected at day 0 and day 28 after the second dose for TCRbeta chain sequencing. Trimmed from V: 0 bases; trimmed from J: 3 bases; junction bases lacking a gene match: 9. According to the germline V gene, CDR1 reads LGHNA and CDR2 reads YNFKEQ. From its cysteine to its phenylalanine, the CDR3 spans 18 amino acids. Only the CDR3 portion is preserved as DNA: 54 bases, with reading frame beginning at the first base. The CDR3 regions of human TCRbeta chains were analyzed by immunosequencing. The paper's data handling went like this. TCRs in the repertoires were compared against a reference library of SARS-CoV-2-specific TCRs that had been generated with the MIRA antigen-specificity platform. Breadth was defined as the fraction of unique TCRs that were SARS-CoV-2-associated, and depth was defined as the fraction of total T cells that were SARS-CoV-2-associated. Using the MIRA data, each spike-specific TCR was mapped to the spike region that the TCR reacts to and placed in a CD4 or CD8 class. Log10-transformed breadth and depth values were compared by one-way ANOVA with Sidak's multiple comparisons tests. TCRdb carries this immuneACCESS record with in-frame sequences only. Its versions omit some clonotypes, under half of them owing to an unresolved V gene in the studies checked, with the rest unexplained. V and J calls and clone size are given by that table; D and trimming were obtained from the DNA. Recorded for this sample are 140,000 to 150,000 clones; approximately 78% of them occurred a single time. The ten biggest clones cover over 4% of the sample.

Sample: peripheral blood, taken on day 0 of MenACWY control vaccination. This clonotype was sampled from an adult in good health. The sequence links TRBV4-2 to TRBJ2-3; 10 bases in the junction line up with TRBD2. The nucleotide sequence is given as TGTGCCAGCAGCCAAGATGTCTCCGAGCGGGGGGGAACAGATACGCAGTATTTT. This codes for CASSQDVSERGGTDTQYF.